This entry lists 14 T cell receptor beta chains sequenced from one sample in a study of OX40 agonist ivuxolimab in advanced cancers. Libraries were made using the immunoSEQ multiplex PCR assay. This is the immuneACCESS table as TCRdb keeps it, with only in-frame sequences that have V and J called. A part of the clones is gone; compared with another copy, unresolved V genes explain less than half, and the rest is unexplained. For this sample there are more than 65,000 clones; around 84% appear just once. The top ten constitute less than 3% of the sample. The sample was CD4+ or CD8+ T cells sorted from blood, taken in a trial of the OX40 agonist ivuxolimab. The receptor set was obtained from an adult with an advanced solid tumor such as melanoma, head and neck, liver or kidney cancer.

V usage is TRBV11-3 and J usage is TRBJ2-1; 7 nucleotides match TRBD2. Trimming took 5 bases from V and 7 from J; bases not matched to a gene: 11. This CDR3 spans 15 amino acids. Germline V gene sequence: CDR1 SGHNT, CDR2 YENEEA. In nucleotides, the CDR3 is TGTGCCAGCAGCCCCGGGGGGTCCCTGTGGAATGAGCAGTTCTTC. It is translated as CASSPGGSLWNEQFF. Combining the CDR3 with reference TRBV11-3 and TRBJ2-1 gives the whole variable domain EAGVVQSPRYKIIEKKQPVAFWCNPISGHNTLYWYLQNLGQGPELLIRYENEEAVDDSQLPKDRFSAERLKGVDSTLKIQPAELGDSAVYLCASSPGGSLWNEQFFGPGTRLTVL.

The chain recombines TRBV2 with TRBJ1-1; 7 bases fit TRBD1. CDR1 SNHLY and CDR2 FYNNEI come from the germline V gene. V lost 8 bases and J lost 5; bases outside the gene matches: 8. The CDR3 loop spans 13 amino acids. This chain's CDR3 is CASLRDRDTEAFF. CDR3 DNA sequence: TGTGCCAGCCTCCGGGACAGAGATACTGAAGCTTTCTTT.

This rearrangement joins TRBV7-6 to TRBJ2-5, with D possibly being TRBD1 or TRBD2 (5 bases each). Germline V gene data show CDR1 as SGHVS and CDR2 as FNYEAQ. The V end lost 7 bases, the J end lost 5 bases, and 17 bases lay between the germline ends. The CDR3 extends over 14 amino acids. Written as DNA, the CDR3 is TGTGCCAGCAACCCTAGAGGGGCGGCCGAGACCCAGTACTTC. Residues: CASNPRGAAETQYF.

This chain connects TRBV11-2 to TRBJ2-1; D is possibly TRBD2 (5 bases). CDR1 is SGHAT, CDR2 FQNNGV, per germline. Trimming removed 3 bases at V and 5 bases at J, with 11 bases between. The CDR3 has 14 amino acids. Here the CDR3 reads CASSFVRGNNEQFF. CDR3 in DNA: TGTGCCAGCAGCTTCGTTCGGGGTAACAATGAGCAGTTCTTC.

The gene calls are TRBV30 and TRBJ1-1; no clear D. V was clipped by 0 bases and J by 8 bases, with 10 bases between them. The CDR3 has 12 residues. Looked up from germline, CDR1 is GTSNPN and CDR2 is SVGIG (reference sequence). In DNA, the CDR3 is TGTGCCTGGAGTGTATGGGGAGTGGAAGCTTTCTTT. This translates into CAWSVWGVEAFF.

The chain couples TRBV4-3 to TRBJ1-1; 9 bases fit TRBD1. Germline assignment: CDR1 LGHNA and CDR2 YSLEER. V was pared by 5 bases and J by 5 bases, with 6 bases of the junction left unmatched. The CDR3 extends over 14 amino acids. CDR3 in DNA: TGCGCCAGCAGCGACAGGGGGATGGGTACTGAAGCTTTCTTT. It yields the protein CASSDRGMGTEAFF.

The chain uses TRBV6-5 and TRBJ2-6; D is tentatively TRBD1 or TRBD2 (5 bases each). The CDR3 is 15 amino acids. The V gene lost 6 bases and the J gene lost 0 bases, with 9 bases spanning the gap. Germline lookup yields CDR1 MNHEY and CDR2 SVGAGI. Here the CDR3 reads CASRKGSSGANVLTF. The DNA of the CDR3 is TGTGCCAGCAGGAAGGGGAGCTCTGGGGCCAACGTCCTGACTTTC.

The rearrangement joins TRBV27 to TRBJ2-3; the D gene could be TRBD1 or TRBD2 (7 bases each). CDR1 and CDR2 from the germline V gene are MNHEY and SMNVEV (reference sequence). Trimming took 8 bases from V and 8 from J, leaving 23 bases between them. This CDR3 has 15 residues. The DNA of the CDR3 is TGTGCCAGCTACAGGGGCAGCGCGGGGGAGGTTACGCAGTATTTT. This sequence encodes CASYRGSAGEVTQYF.

The gene calls are TRBV29-1 and TRBJ1-4; D not certain. This CDR3 has 14 amino acids. CDR1 SQVTM and CDR2 ANQGSEA come from the germline V gene. V was clipped by 5 bases and J by 2 bases, with 12 bases between them. CDR3 residues: CSVSGRLTNEKLFF. The CDR3 nucleotides read TGCAGCGTTTCTGGGCGTTTGACTAATGAAAAACTGTTTTTT.

J is TRBJ2-6 and V is TRBV7-9; D is unresolved. The CDR3 is made up of 15 amino acids. The V end lost 10 bases, the J end lost 0 bases, and 13 bases lay between the germline ends. Germline V gene lookup returns CDR1 SEHNR and CDR2 FQNEAQ (reference sequence). This CDR3 is CATLTVHSGANVLTF. The CDR3 DNA reads TGTGCCACCCTCACGGTCCACTCTGGGGCCAACGTCCTGACTTTC.

This chain joins TRBV7-2 and TRBJ1-4; D uncertain. V dropped 5 bases and J dropped 0 bases, with 10 bases sitting between them. The CDR3 runs 15 residues. Germline-derived CDR1 and CDR2 are SGHTA and FQGNSA. DNA for the CDR3: TGTGCCAGCAGCCTTTACACCGCAACTAATGAAAAACTGTTTTTT. This encodes CASSLYTATNEKLFF.

The sample holds one count of this clone. This sequence joins TRBV5-6 and TRBJ2-1; 10 nucleotides line up with TRBD2. This CDR3 has 16 residues. V lost 4 bases to trimming and J lost 0 bases; unmatched junction nucleotides: 4. Germline V CDR1 and CDR2: SGHDT, YYEEEE. CDR3 sequence: CASSPSGRASYNEQFF. CDR3 DNA: TGTGCCAGCAGCCCAAGCGGGAGGGCCTCCTACAATGAGCAGTTCTTC.

This sequence joins TRBV5-1 and TRBJ2-1; D not certain. The CDR3 has 14 amino acids. Germline loops: CDR1 SGHRS, CDR2 YFSETQ. The V gene lost 4 bases and the J gene lost 2 bases, with 10 bases spanning the gap. The CDR3 region is CASSLDGPYNEQFF. The DNA for the CDR3 is TGCGCCAGCAGCCTAGATGGACCCTACAATGAGCAGTTCTTC.

Comment on this clone: The sample has other DNA sequences that encode this CDR3 too. This CDR3 reads CASSPGSNQPQHF. The CDR3 DNA reads TGTGCCAGCTCACCAGGGAGCAATCAGCCCCAGCATTTT. J is TRBJ1-5 and V is TRBV18; no clear D gene. Germline CDR1 is KGHSH and CDR2 is LQKENI. V lost 2 bases, J lost 1 base, and 3 bases lay in between. The CDR3 has 13 amino acids.